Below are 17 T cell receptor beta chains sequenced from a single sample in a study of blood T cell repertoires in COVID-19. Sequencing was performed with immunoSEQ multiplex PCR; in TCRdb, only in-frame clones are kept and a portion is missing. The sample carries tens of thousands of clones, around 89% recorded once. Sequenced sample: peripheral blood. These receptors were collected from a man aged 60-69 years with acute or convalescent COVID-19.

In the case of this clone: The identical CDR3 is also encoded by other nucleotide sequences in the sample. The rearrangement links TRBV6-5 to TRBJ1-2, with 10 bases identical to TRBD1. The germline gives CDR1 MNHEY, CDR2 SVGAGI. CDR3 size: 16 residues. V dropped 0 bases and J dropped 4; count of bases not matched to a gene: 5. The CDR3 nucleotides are TGTGCCAGCAGTTACTCCCGGACAGGGGGAAGCTATGGCTACACCTTC. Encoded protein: CASSYSRTGGSYGYTF.

The CDR3 sequence: CASSPPLHTNYGYTF. The CDR3 nucleotides read TGTGCCAGCTCACCACCGTTACATACTAACTATGGCTACACCTTC. This sequence joins TRBV18 and TRBJ1-2; D not resolved. Germline lookup yields CDR1 KGHSH and CDR2 LQKENI. The CDR3 runs 15 residues. With 0 bases removed from V and 0 bases from J, the gap between germline ends came to 8 bases. Complete variable domain (other parts from reference TRBV18 and TRBJ1-2): NAGVMQNPRHLVRRRGQEARLRCSPMKGHSHVYWYRQLPEEGLKFMVYLQKENIIDESGMPKERFSAEFPKEGPSILRIQQVVRGDSAAYFCASSPPLHTNYGYTFGSGTRLTVV.

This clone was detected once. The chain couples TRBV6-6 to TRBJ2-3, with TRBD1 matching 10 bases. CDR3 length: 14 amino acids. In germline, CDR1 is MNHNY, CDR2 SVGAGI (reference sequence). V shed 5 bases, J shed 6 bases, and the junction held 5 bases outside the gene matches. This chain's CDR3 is CASSRDRGYDTQYF. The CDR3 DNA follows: TGTGCCAGCAGTCGGGACAGGGGATATGATACGCAGTATTTT.

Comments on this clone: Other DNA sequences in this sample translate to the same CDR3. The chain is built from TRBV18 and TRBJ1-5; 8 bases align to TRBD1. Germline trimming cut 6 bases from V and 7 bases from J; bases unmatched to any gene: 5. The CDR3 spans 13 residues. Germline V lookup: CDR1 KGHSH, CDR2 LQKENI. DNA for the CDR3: TGTGCCAGCTCCCCGGACAGGGAACAGCCCCAGCATTTT. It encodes CASSPDREQPQHF.

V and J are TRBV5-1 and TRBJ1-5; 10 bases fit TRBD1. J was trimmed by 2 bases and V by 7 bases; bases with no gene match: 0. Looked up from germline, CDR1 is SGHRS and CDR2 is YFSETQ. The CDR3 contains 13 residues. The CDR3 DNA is TGCGCCAGCGGGACAGGGGGCAATCAGCCCCAGCATTTT. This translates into CASGTGGNQPQHF.

The CDR3 DNA is TGCGCCAGCAGCCGGATAGAGGTCGGGACAGCTACAACTAATGAAAAACTGTTTTTT. It encodes CASSRIEVGTATTNEKLFF. The V and J genes are TRBV4-1 and TRBJ1-4; 7 bases line up with TRBD1. Per the germline V gene, CDR1 is MGHRA and CDR2 is YSYEKL. V was pared by 4 bases and J by 0 bases, with 14 bases of the junction left unmatched. The CDR3 has 19 residues.

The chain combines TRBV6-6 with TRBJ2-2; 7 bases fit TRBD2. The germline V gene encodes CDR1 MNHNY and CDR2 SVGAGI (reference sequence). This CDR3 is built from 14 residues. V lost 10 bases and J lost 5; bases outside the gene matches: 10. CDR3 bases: TGTGCCACCTCGGGGAGGGGCCGGACCGGGGAGCTGTTTTTT. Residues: CATSGRGRTGELFF.

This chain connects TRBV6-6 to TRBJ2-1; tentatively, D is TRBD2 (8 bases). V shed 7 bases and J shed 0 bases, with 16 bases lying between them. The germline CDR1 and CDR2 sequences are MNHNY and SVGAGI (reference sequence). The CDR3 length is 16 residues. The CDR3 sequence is CASTYGGDSSYNEQFF. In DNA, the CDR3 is TGTGCCAGCACCTACGGGGGGGACAGCTCCTACAATGAGCAGTTCTTC.

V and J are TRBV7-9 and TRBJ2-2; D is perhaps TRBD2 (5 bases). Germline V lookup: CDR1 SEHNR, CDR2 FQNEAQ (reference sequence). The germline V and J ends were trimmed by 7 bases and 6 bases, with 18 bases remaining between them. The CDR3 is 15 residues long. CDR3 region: CASTLGSLGAGELFF. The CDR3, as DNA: TGTGCCAGCACCCTAGGGTCCTTGGGAGCCGGGGAGCTGTTTTTT.

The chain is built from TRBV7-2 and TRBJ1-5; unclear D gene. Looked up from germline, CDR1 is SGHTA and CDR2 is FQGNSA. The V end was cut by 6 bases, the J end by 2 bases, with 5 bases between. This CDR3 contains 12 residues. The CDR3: CASRLGNQPQHF. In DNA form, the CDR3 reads TGTGCCAGCAGACTCGGCAATCAGCCCCAGCATTTT. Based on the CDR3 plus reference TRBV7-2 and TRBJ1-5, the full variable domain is GAGVSQSPSNKVTEKGKDVELRCDPISGHTALYWYRQSLGQGLEFLIYFQGNSAPDKSGLPSDRFSAERTGGSVSTLTIQRTQQEDSAVYLCASRLGNQPQHFGDGTRLSIL.

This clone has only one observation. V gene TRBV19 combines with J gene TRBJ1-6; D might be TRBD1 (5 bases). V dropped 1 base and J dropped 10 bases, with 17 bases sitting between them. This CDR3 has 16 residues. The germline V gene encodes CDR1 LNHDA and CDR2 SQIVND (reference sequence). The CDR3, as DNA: TGTGCCAGTAGTATAGCGGGGCAGGGAGGCGGCTCACCCCTCCACTTT. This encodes CASSIAGQGGGSPLHF.

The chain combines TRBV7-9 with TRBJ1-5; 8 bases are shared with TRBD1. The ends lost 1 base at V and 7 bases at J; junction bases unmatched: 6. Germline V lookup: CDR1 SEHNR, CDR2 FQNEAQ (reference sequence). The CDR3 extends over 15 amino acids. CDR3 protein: CASSLDGTGVQPQHF. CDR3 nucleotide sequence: TGTGCCAGCAGCTTAGACGGGACAGGAGTCCAGCCCCAGCATTTT.

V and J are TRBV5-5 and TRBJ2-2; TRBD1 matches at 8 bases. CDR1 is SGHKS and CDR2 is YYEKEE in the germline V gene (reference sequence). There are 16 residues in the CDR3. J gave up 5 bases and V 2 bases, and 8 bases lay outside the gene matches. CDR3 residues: CASSFGLRGRTGELFF. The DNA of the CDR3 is TGTGCCAGCAGCTTCGGCCTCAGGGGGCGGACCGGGGAGCTGTTTTTT.

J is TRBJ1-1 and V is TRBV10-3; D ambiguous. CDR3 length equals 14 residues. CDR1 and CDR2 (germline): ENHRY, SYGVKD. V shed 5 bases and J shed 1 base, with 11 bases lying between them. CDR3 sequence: CAISIEAQNTEAFF. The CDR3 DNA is TGTGCCATCAGTATTGAAGCTCAGAACACTGAAGCTTTCTTT.

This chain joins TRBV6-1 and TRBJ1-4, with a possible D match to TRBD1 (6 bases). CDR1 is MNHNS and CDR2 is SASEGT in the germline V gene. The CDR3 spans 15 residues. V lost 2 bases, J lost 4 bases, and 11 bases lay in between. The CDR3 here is CASSEMDSYNEKLFF. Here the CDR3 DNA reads TGTGCCAGCAGTGAAATGGACAGCTATAATGAAAAACTGTTTTTT.

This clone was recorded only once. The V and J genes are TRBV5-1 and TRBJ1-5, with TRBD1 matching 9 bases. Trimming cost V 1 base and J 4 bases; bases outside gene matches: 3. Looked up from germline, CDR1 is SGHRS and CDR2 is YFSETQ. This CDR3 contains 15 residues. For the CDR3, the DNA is TGCGCCAGCAGCTTGTGGGGGACAGGGAATCAGCCCCAGCATTTT. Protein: CASSLWGTGNQPQHF.

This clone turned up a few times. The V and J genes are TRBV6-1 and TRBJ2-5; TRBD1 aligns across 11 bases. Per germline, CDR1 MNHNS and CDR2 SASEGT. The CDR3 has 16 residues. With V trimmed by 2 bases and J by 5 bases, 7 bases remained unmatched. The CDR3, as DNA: TGTGCCAGCAGTGAAAGGACAGGGGGCGTGCGGGAGACCCAGTACTTC. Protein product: CASSERTGGVRETQYF.